Below are 19 T cell receptor beta chains sequenced from a single sample in a study of cytomegalovirus exposure and HLA in healthy donors. PCR involved 60 Vbeta and 13 Jbeta primers. Produced via immunoSEQ multiplex PCR; TCRdb's table is partial and in-frame only. The sample includes 150,000 or so clones, approximately 79% of them seen just once. Sequenced material: PBMCs. These receptors all come from a man between 18 and 35 years old in good health and CMV-seropositive.

The CDR3 sequence is CAWQGSERLFYEQYF. The DNA of the CDR3 is TGTGCCTGGCAGGGATCGGAACGGCTCTTCTACGAGCAGTACTTC. This chain joins TRBV30 and TRBJ2-7; D might be TRBD1 (5 bases). The germline gives CDR1 GTSNPN, CDR2 SVGIG (reference sequence). CDR3 length: 15 residues. V dropped 5 bases and J dropped 3 bases, with 20 bases sitting between them.

In its sample, this clone was seen a few times. The rearrangement uses TRBV7-9 and TRBJ2-7, with 9 bases identical to TRBD1. Germline values: CDR1 SEHNR, CDR2 FQNEAQ (reference sequence). Unmatched junction bases numbered 7, after V lost 5 bases and J lost 5 bases. The CDR3 is 14 residues long. In DNA, the CDR3 is TGTGCCAGCAGCAAGGGACAGGGTAGTAACGAGCAGTACTTC. Encoded protein: CASSKGQGSNEQYF. Full variable domain (remainder filled in from reference TRBV7-9 and TRBJ2-7): DTGVSQNPRHKITKRGQNVTFRCDPISEHNRLYWYRQTLGQGPEFLTYFQNEAQLEKSRLLSDRFSAERPKGSFSTLEIQRTEQGDSAMYLCASSKGQGSNEQYFGPGTRLTVT.

This clone was found a few times. This chain links TRBV9 with TRBJ2-2; D is uncertain. Trimming removed 0 bases from V and 7 bases from J, with 10 bases in between. From germline, CDR1 is SGDLS and CDR2 YYNGEE. The CDR3 loop spans 14 amino acids. The CDR3 is CASSVEAVGGELFF. DNA for the CDR3: TGTGCCAGCAGCGTAGAGGCGGTTGGCGGGGAGCTGTTTTTT.

This clone was detected only a few times. This chain uses TRBV10-2 with TRBJ1-2; 8 bases match TRBD1. The ends lost 4 bases at V and 8 bases at J; junction bases unmatched: 6. The germline V gene has CDR1 WSHSY and CDR2 SAAADI. The CDR3 consists of 13 residues. The CDR3 coding sequence is TGCGCCAGCAGTGGGACAGGGCTAGAAGGCTACACCTTC. Protein product: CASSGTGLEGYTF.

CDR3: CASHRGSATDTQYF. As DNA, the CDR3 is TGTGCCAGCCACAGGGGGTCGGCAACAGATACGCAGTATTTT. The V call is TRBV21-1, the J call TRBJ2-3; TRBD1 is the table's D call and was not checked against the DNA. TRBV21-1 is deemed a pseudogene. The CDR3 has 14 amino acids.

This rearrangement joins TRBV6-5 to TRBJ2-1, with TRBD1 matching over 8 bases. V shed 2 bases and J 4 bases; nucleotides not matched to a gene: 1. CDR1 MNHEY and CDR2 SVGAGI come from the germline V gene. The CDR3 has 14 residues. CDR3 sequence (DNA): TGTGCCAGCAGTTACGGGACAGGTTACAATGAGCAGTTCTTC. It codes for CASSYGTGYNEQFF.

This clone was seen more than once but under ten times. V and J are TRBV2 and TRBJ2-3; maybe TRBD2 (6 bases). CDR1 is SNHLY and CDR2 is FYNNEI in the germline V gene. The CDR3 has 15 amino acids. Trimming left V 4 bases short and J 2 bases short, with 13 bases between. The CDR3 DNA sequence: TGTGCCAGCAGTGGTCGGGAGCGGTACACAGATACGCAGTATTTT. It is translated as CASSGRERYTDTQYF.

The chain employs TRBV6-4 and TRBJ2-1; TRBD1 matches at 7 bases. The V and J ends lost 3 bases and 1 base, in that order; junction bases with no gene match: 9. The CDR3 is made up of 17 amino acids. Germline assignment: CDR1 MRHNA and CDR2 SNTAGT. CDR3 nucleotide sequence: TGTGCCAGCAGTGAACACGATACAGGGGTGTCCTACAATGAGCAGTTCTTC. Translating gives CASSEHDTGVSYNEQFF.

Only a few counts were recorded for this clone. This chain uses TRBV4-1 with TRBJ1-4; 9 bases map to TRBD1. Germline values: CDR1 MGHRA, CDR2 YSYEKL. Trimming at V came to 1 base and at J to 5 bases, leaving 5 bases not matched to a gene. CDR3 length: 16 amino acids. The CDR3 DNA reads as TGCGCCAGCAGCCAAGTTTCCGGGACAGGGAATGAAAAACTGTTTTTT. It encodes CASSQVSGTGNEKLFF.

The rearrangement uses TRBV10-3 and TRBJ2-1; TRBD2 matches at 10 bases. The CDR3 is made up of 17 amino acids. Germline-derived CDR1 and CDR2 are ENHRY and SYGVKD. V lost 0 bases, J lost 4 bases, and 6 bases stayed unmatched. In DNA form, the CDR3 reads TGTGCCATCAGTGAGTCTAGCGGGGGGACGACGTACAATGAGCAGTTCTTC. Protein product: CAISESSGGTTYNEQFF.

J is TRBJ2-1 and V is TRBV6-4, with D hard to call. This CDR3 comprises 18 residues. V was pared by 0 bases and J by 4 bases, with 19 bases between. Looked up from germline, CDR1 is MRHNA and CDR2 is SNTAGT. CDR3 in amino acids: CASSDSPLISTSYNEQFF. CDR3 nucleotide sequence: TGTGCCAGCAGTGACTCTCCGTTAATTTCTACCTCATACAATGAGCAGTTCTTC.

The rearrangement joins TRBV28 to TRBJ1-4; a weak D match, TRBD1 (6 bases). Per the germline V gene, CDR1 is MDHEN and CDR2 is SYDVKM. V was trimmed by 6 bases and J by 8 bases, leaving 13 bases between them. The CDR3 length is 13 residues. The CDR3 nucleotides read TGTGCCAGCAGCTCACAGGGCCGGGAAAAACTGTTTTTT. Translating it yields CASSSQGREKLFF.

The chain combines TRBV28 with TRBJ1-1, with 7 nucleotides matching TRBD1. J was trimmed by 1 base and V by 11 bases; bases with no gene match: 10. Germline assignment: CDR1 MDHEN and CDR2 SYDVKM. This CDR3 spans 14 amino acids. CDR3 nucleotides: TGTGCCTCAGATAACAGGGGACCGAACACTGAAGCTTTCTTT. Protein: CASDNRGPNTEAFF. Full variable domain (remainder filled in from reference TRBV28 and TRBJ1-1): DVKVTQSSRYLVKRTGEKVFLECVQDMDHENMFWYRQDPGLGLRLIYFSYDVKMKEKGDIPEGYSVSREKKERFSLILESASTNQTSMYLCASDNRGPNTEAFFGQGTRLTVV.

The chain carries TRBV27 and TRBJ2-7; 7 nucleotides match TRBD2. The CDR3 is 16 residues long. Losses at the gene ends were 5 bases for V and 4 bases for J; bases not matched to a gene: 14. Germline V lookup: CDR1 MNHEY, CDR2 SMNVEV (reference sequence). This CDR3 is CASSPGVGGMVYEQYF. The DNA of the CDR3 is TGTGCCAGCAGTCCCGGGGTGGGGGGGATGGTATACGAGCAGTACTTC.

This chain links TRBV18 with TRBJ2-7, with a possible D match to TRBD2 (5 bases). Trimming took off 6 bases at V and 1 base at J, with 16 bases between the two ends. The CDR3 runs to 15 residues. Germline CDR1 is KGHSH and CDR2 is LQKENI. CDR3 loop: CASSQVSGGSYEQYF. The CDR3 DNA sequence: TGTGCCAGCTCCCAGGTTAGTGGAGGATCCTACGAGCAGTACTTC.

This clone was seen a handful of times. V is TRBV7-6 and J is TRBJ2-7; 10 bases are shared with TRBD1. The CDR3 extends over 13 amino acids. V lost 5 bases and J lost 6; bases outside the gene matches: 4. In germline, CDR1 is SGHVS, CDR2 FNYEAQ. CDR3: CASSRTGGTEQYF. The CDR3 region has the DNA TGTGCCAGCAGCCGGACAGGGGGAACCGAGCAGTACTTC.

The chain couples TRBV30 to TRBJ2-1; 8 positions agree with TRBD2. Germline CDR1 is GTSNPN and CDR2 is SVGIG (reference sequence). J was trimmed by 2 bases and V by 0 bases; bases with no gene match: 3. The CDR3 totals 15 residues. CDR3 sequence: CAWSVFSGAYNEQFF. The CDR3 coding sequence is TGTGCCTGGAGTGTATTTAGCGGGGCCTACAATGAGCAGTTCTTC.

The chain has TRBV10-2 and TRBJ2-7; tentatively, D is TRBD1 (6 bases). The CDR3 runs 14 residues. V was shortened by 5 bases and J by 2 bases, with 13 bases between the two germline ends. The V gene's germline CDR1 is WSHSY and CDR2 SAAADI. The CDR3 spells CASSLGQFPYEQYF. The CDR3 nucleotides are TGCGCCAGCAGTCTTGGACAGTTCCCCTACGAGCAGTACTTC.

J is TRBJ2-5 and V is TRBV18; 9 nucleotides match TRBD1. The germline V gene has CDR1 KGHSH and CDR2 LQKENI. The CDR3 extends over 16 amino acids. With V trimmed by 2 bases and J by 4 bases, 8 bases remained unmatched. Here the CDR3 reads CASSPKVTGGTETQYF. The CDR3 nucleotides are TGTGCCAGCTCACCAAAAGTGACAGGGGGTACAGAGACCCAGTACTTC.